This entry lists 14 T cell receptor beta chains sequenced from one sample in a study of OX40 agonist ivuxolimab in advanced cancers. Repertoires were generated with immunoSEQ multiplex PCR, while TCRdb's copy carries only in-frame clones and drops some. Of 100,000 to 150,000 clones listed, 85% to 95% are singletons. The sequencing used CD4+ or CD8+ T cells sorted from blood, collected in a trial of the OX40 agonist ivuxolimab. The source of these receptors is an adult with an advanced solid tumor such as melanoma, head and neck, liver or kidney cancer.

J is TRBJ1-6 and V is TRBV9; D not resolved. The CDR3 is 13 residues long. Germline V CDR1 and CDR2: SGDLS, YYNGEE. V lost 0 bases and J 3 bases, leaving 1 base between the germline ends. DNA of the CDR3: TGTGCCAGCAGCGTAGACTATAATTCACCCCTCCACTTT. Its translation: CASSVDYNSPLHF.

In this sample, this clone turned up once. The V and J genes are TRBV7-9 and TRBJ2-1; 7 nucleotides line up with TRBD1. Per germline, CDR1 SEHNR and CDR2 FQNEAQ (reference sequence). V lost 1 base, J lost 8 bases, and 8 bases stayed unmatched. This CDR3 region has 15 residues. The CDR3 sequence: CASSLGGQKDDEQFF. The CDR3, as DNA: TGTGCCAGCAGCTTAGGGGGACAGAAAGACGATGAGCAGTTCTTC.

This clone was observed a handful of times. The chain employs TRBV19 and TRBJ2-2, with 8 bases lining up with TRBD2. CDR1 and CDR2 (germline): LNHDA, SQIVND (reference sequence). The CDR3 is 17 amino acids. V dropped 5 bases and J dropped 5; count of bases not matched to a gene: 13. CDR3 nucleotides: TGTGCCAGTAGTCCTCTTACGGGAGGGCCTTTTACCGGGGAGCTGTTTTTT. The encoded protein is CASSPLTGGPFTGELFF.

The chain carries TRBV18 and TRBJ2-1, with 7 positions matching TRBD2. Per the germline V gene, CDR1 is KGHSH and CDR2 is LQKENI. V gave up 3 bases and J gave up 8 bases; unmatched junction bases: 7. This CDR3 has 14 residues. The CDR3 reads CASSPEGRVYEQFF. The CDR3 DNA is TGTGCCAGCTCACCCGAGGGGAGGGTCTATGAGCAGTTCTTC. Filled out from reference TRBV18 and TRBJ2-1, the complete variable domain reads NAGVMQNPRHLVRRRGQEARLRCSPMKGHSHVYWYRQLPEEGLKFMVYLQKENIIDESGMPKERFSAEFPKEGPSILRIQQVVRGDSAAYFCASSPEGRVYEQFFGPGTRLTVL.

To note about this clone: Other DNA sequences from this sample encode an identical CDR3 as well. V usage is TRBV5-1 and J usage is TRBJ1-4; D is uncertain. CDR1 is SGHRS, CDR2 YFSETQ, per germline. This CDR3 contains 14 residues. Trimming took 0 bases from V and 0 from J, leaving 3 bases between them. CDR3 in amino acids: CASSLGATNEKLFF. CDR3 nucleotide sequence: TGCGCCAGCAGCTTGGGCGCAACTAATGAAAAACTGTTTTTT.

The chain uses TRBV25-1 and TRBJ1-4; no definite D call. The CDR3 is made up of 13 amino acids. V lost 1 base and J lost 5, with 5 bases in between. The germline CDR1 and CDR2 sequences are MGHDK and SYGVNS. CDR3 sequence: CASSESPNEKLFF. The CDR3 DNA sequence: TGTGCCAGCAGTGAATCCCCCAATGAAAAACTGTTTTTT.

The rearrangement joins TRBV7-9 to TRBJ1-2, with 9 bases aligning to TRBD1. This CDR3 has 14 residues. V shed 4 bases, J shed 5 bases, and the junction held 5 bases outside the gene matches. Per germline, CDR1 SEHNR and CDR2 FQNEAQ (reference sequence). CDR3 in DNA: TGTGCCAGCAGCTCCCCCGGGACAGGGTATGGCTACACCTTC. Translated: CASSSPGTGYGYTF.

This chain uses TRBV5-4 with TRBJ1-1; D might be TRBD1 (5 bases). Germline V gene sequence: CDR1 SGHNT, CDR2 YYREEE (reference sequence). The CDR3 totals 13 residues. Trimming left V 4 bases short and J 8 bases short, with 15 bases between. This chain's CDR3 is CASSRHKWGEAFF. The CDR3 DNA reads TGTGCCAGCAGCCGTCACAAGTGGGGGGAAGCTTTCTTT.

The V call is TRBV2, the J call TRBJ1-2; 11 nucleotides line up with TRBD1. V trimming: 7 bases; J trimming: 6 bases; junction bases outside the gene matches: 4. The CDR3 consists of 13 residues. CDR1 SNHLY and CDR2 FYNNEI come from the germline V gene. The CDR3 bases are TGTGCCAGCAAGGGGGACAGGGGGAATGGCTACACCTTC. This gives the protein CASKGDRGNGYTF.

The chain recombines TRBV9 with TRBJ1-1, with D maybe TRBD1 (6 bases). The CDR3 consists of 14 residues. Germline assignment: CDR1 SGDLS and CDR2 YYNGEE. Deletions cut 3 bases from V and 0 bases from J, with 9 bases between. The chain's CDR3 is CASSATGMNTEAFF. The CDR3, as DNA: TGTGCCAGCAGCGCCACAGGGATGAACACTGAAGCTTTCTTT.

This chain links TRBV2 with TRBJ2-5; D assignment may be TRBD1 or TRBD2 (5 bases each). The end of the DNA is better explained by TRBJ2-7, so the J call may be wrong. The V gene's germline CDR1 is SNHLY and CDR2 FYNNEI. The CDR3 has 13 residues. The CDR3 DNA is TGTGCCAGCAGTTATGGGGGATCCTACGAGCAGTACTTC. Its protein is CASSYGGSYEQYF.

This chain joins TRBV4-2 and TRBJ2-3; TRBD2 matches at 9 bases. V lost 1 base to trimming and J lost 4 bases; unmatched junction nucleotides: 6. The CDR3 is 16 residues long. CDR1 and CDR2 from the germline V gene are LGHNA and YNFKEQ. CDR3: CASSQGTSDRSDTQYF. The CDR3 nucleotides are TGTGCCAGCAGCCAAGGGACTAGCGATCGGTCAGATACGCAGTATTTT.

The chain combines TRBV9 with TRBJ1-3; no definite D call. The CDR3 sequence is 14 residues long. V was shortened by 7 bases and J by 0 bases, with 11 bases between the two germline ends. The V gene's germline CDR1 is SGDLS and CDR2 YYNGEE. CDR3 in amino acids: CASSDMSSGNTIYF. The CDR3 DNA reads as TGTGCCAGCTCCGACATGAGCTCTGGAAACACCATATATTTT.

V gene TRBV4-3 combines with J gene TRBJ2-7, with 10 bases matching TRBD1. With 4 bases clipped from V and 3 bases from J, the junction kept 9 bases outside the gene matches. This CDR3 comprises 16 residues. Per germline, CDR1 LGHNA and CDR2 YSLEER. The CDR3 sequence: CASSLRSTGGGYEQYF. The CDR3 DNA follows: TGCGCCAGCAGCCTCCGATCGACAGGGGGCGGCTACGAGCAGTACTTC.